This TCR beta chain came from a study of blood T cell repertoires in COVID-19. On the study more broadly: Whether acute or convalescent, the COVID-19 samples came from the United States, Italy and Spain. In each case, the material was cDNA or gDNA derived from T cells, B-cell-depleted T cells, or PBMCs.

Methods used by the authors: Amplification from reference gene primers served as the basis for estimated nucleated cell counts. Assay: immunoSEQ multiplex PCR; the TCRdb copy retains only in-frame clones and omits some. The V and J calls and clone size come from that table; D and trimming were worked out from the DNA. There are about 330,000 clones in the sample; 87% occur only once, and around 9.9% lies in the top ten. CDR1 is SGHTA, CDR2 FQGNSA, per germline. CDR3 size: 14 residues. V lost 5 bases and J lost 3; bases outside the gene matches: 4. Seattle enrolled patients during active infection and tracked them longitudinally.

The clonotype comes from a man aged 30 to 39 with COVID-19, enrolled during active disease. The sequenced sample consisted of peripheral blood. The genes are TRBV7-2 and TRBJ2-7; 10 positions match TRBD1. DNA for the CDR3: TGTGCCAGCAGCATGCGGACAGGGGGCTACGAGCAGTACTTC. Residues: CASSMRTGGYEQYF.